This TCR beta chain is drawn from a study of T-cell memory formation after mild COVID-19. Turning to the study itself: For the most part, TCR clusters were specific to one donor.

General observations from the study: Pre-infection memory already had some responding clones, implying cross-reactive memory joined.

5'RACE with constant-segment primers built TCRalpha and TCRbeta cDNA libraries with UMIs. MiXCR, applied by TCRdb to the 5' RACE reads, yields one record per CDR3 protein. The repertoire consists of 400,000 to 500,000 distinct CDR3 sequences, with over 15% occurring once and the leading ten covering more than 8%. The germline V gene has CDR1 SQVTM and CDR2 ANQGSEA. V dropped 7 bases and J dropped 0; count of bases not matched to a gene: 8. The CDR3 runs 15 residues. This clonotype has more than one count but fewer than ten. Antigen specificity is unknown. This TCR derives from an adult woman who had mild COVID-19 (a few samples of this study predate the infection). Cell type and time point are not known. V usage is TRBV29-1 and J usage is TRBJ2-3; 9 nucleotides line up with TRBD2. The material sequenced was PBMCs or a T cell subset sorted from them (not recorded which). The CDR3 sequence is CSAIGRGGSTDTQYF. The CDR3 DNA reads TGCAGCGCCATAGGGCGGGGGGGAAGCACAGATACGCAGTATTTT.